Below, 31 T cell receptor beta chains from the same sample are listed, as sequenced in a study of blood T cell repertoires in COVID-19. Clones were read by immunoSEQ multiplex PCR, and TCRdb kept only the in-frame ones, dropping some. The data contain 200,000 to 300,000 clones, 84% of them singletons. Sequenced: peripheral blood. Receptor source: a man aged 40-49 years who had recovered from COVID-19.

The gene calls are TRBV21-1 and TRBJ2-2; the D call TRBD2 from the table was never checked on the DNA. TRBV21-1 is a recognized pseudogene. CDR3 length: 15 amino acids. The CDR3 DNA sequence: TGTGCCAGCAGCAGTAGCGGGGGGAACACCGGGGAGCTGTTTTTT. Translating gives CASSSSGGNTGELFF.

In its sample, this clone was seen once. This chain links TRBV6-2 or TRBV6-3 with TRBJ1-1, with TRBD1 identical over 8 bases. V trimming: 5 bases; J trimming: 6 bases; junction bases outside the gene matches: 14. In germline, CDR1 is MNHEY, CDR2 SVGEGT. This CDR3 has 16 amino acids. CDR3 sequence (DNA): TGTGCCAGCAGTCCGGGACAGGAAAACCGAGGCGCTGAAGCTTTCTTT. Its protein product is CASSPGQENRGAEAFF.

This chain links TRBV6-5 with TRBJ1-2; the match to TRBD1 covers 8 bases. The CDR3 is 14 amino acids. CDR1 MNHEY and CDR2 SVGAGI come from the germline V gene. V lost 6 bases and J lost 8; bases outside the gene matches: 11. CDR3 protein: CASRAGGAGEGYTF. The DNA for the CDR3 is TGTGCCAGCAGGGCAGGGGGCGCGGGAGAAGGCTACACCTTC.

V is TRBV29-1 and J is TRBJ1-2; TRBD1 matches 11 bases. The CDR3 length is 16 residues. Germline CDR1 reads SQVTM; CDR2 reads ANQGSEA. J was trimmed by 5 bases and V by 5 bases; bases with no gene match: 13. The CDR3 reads CSVYGTGGRLDYGYTF. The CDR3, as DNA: TGCAGCGTTTACGGGACAGGGGGGCGGCTAGATTATGGCTACACCTTC.

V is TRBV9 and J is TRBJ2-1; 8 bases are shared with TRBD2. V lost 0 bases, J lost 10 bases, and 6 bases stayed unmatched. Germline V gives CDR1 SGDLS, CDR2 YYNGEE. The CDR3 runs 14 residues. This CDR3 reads CASSVGSGSGEQFF. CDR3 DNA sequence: TGTGCCAGCAGCGTAGGAAGCGGGAGTGGGGAGCAGTTCTTC.

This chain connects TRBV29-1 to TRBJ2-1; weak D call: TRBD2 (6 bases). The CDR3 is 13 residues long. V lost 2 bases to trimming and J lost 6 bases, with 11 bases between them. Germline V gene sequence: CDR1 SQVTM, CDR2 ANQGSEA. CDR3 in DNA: TGCAGCGTTGAATCCGGGAGACGCAATGAGCAGTTCTTC. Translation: CSVESGRRNEQFF.

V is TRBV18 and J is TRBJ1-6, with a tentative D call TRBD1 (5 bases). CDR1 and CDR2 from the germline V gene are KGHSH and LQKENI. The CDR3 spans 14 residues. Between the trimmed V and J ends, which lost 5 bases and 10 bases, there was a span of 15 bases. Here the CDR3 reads CASSTGTEASPLHF. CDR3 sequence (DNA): TGTGCCAGCTCAACCGGGACTGAGGCCTCACCCCTCCACTTT. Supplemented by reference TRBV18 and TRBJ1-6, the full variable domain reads NAGVMQNPRHLVRRRGQEARLRCSPMKGHSHVYWYRQLPEEGLKFMVYLQKENIIDESGMPKERFSAEFPKEGPSILRIQQVVRGDSAAYFCASSTGTEASPLHFGNGTRLTVT.

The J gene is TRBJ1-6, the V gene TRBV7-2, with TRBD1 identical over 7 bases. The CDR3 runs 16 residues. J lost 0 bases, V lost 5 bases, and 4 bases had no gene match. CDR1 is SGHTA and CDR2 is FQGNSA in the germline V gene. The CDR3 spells CASSVGDSSYNSPLHF. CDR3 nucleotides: TGTGCCAGCAGCGTAGGGGACAGCTCCTATAATTCACCCCTCCACTTT.

CDR3 in amino acids: CASSEGQPQDTQYF. The CDR3 nucleotides are TGCGCCAGCAGCGAGGGACAGCCCCAAGATACGCAGTATTTT. The chain has TRBV5-1 and TRBJ2-3; 7 nucleotides line up with TRBD1. CDR1 SGHRS and CDR2 YFSETQ come from the germline V gene. V was clipped by 4 bases and J by 5 bases; unmatched bases: 7. This CDR3 contains 14 residues.

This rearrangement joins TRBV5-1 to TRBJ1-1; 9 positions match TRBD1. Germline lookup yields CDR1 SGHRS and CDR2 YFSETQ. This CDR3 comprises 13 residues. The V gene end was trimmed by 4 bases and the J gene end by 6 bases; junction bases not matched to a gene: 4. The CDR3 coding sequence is TGCGCCAGCAGCCTCAGACAGGGGGCTGAAGCTTTCTTT. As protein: CASSLRQGAEAFF.

CDR3 in amino acids: CASSEKRTATNEKLFF. The DNA of the CDR3 is TGCGCCAGCAGCGAAAAACGGACAGCAACTAATGAAAAACTGTTTTTT. This sequence joins TRBV4-1 and TRBJ1-4, with D perhaps matching TRBD1 (6 bases). The CDR3 is 16 residues long. V was pared by 5 bases and J by 0 bases, with 13 bases between. In germline, CDR1 is MGHRA, CDR2 YSYEKL.

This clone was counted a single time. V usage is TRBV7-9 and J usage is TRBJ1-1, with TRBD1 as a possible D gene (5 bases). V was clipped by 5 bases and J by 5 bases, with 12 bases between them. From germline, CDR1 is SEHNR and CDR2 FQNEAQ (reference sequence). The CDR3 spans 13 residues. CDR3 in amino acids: CASSVDSGTEAFF. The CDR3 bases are TGTGCCAGCAGCGTAGACAGTGGAACTGAAGCTTTCTTT.

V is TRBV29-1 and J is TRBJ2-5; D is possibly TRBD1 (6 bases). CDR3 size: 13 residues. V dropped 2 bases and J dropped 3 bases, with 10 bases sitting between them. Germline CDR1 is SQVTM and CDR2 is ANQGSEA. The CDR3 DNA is TGCAGCGTTGAAAGGACAGATAAAGAGACCCAGTACTTC. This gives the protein CSVERTDKETQYF.

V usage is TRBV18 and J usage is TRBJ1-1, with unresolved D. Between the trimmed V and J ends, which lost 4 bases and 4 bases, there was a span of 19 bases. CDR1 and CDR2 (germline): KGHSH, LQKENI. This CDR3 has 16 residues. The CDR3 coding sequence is TGTGCCAGCTCACGACCGGGAGGACTCCGTTCCACTGAAGCTTTCTTT. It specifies CASSRPGGLRSTEAFF.

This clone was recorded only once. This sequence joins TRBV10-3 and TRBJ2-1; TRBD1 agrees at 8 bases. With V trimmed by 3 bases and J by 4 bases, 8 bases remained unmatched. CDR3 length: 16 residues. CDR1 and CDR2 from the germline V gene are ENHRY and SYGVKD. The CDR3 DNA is TGTGCCATCAGTGACCTGGAAGGACAGGGTTACAATGAGCAGTTCTTC. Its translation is CAISDLEGQGYNEQFF.

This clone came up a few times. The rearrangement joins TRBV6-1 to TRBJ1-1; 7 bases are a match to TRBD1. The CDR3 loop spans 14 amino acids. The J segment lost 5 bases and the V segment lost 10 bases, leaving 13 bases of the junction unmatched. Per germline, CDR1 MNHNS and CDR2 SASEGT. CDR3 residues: CATRDSRNPTEAFF. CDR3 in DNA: TGTGCCACCCGGGACAGCCGAAACCCTACTGAAGCTTTCTTT.

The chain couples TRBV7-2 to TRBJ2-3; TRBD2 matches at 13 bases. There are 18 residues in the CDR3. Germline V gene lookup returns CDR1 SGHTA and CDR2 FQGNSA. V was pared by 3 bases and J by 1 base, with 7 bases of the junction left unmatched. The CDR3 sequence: CASSLRTSGSFGTDTQYF. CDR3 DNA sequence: TGTGCCAGCAGCTTGAGGACTAGCGGGAGTTTTGGCACAGATACGCAGTATTTT.

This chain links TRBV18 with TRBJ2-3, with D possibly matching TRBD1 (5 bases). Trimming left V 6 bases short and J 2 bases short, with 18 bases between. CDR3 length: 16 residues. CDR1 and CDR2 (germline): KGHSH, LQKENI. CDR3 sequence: CASSPDPGLNTDTQYF. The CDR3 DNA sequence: TGTGCCAGCTCTCCTGATCCAGGGCTCAACACAGATACGCAGTATTTT. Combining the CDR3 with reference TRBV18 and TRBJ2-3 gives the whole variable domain NAGVMQNPRHLVRRRGQEARLRCSPMKGHSHVYWYRQLPEEGLKFMVYLQKENIIDESGMPKERFSAEFPKEGPSILRIQQVVRGDSAAYFCASSPDPGLNTDTQYFGPGTRLTVL.

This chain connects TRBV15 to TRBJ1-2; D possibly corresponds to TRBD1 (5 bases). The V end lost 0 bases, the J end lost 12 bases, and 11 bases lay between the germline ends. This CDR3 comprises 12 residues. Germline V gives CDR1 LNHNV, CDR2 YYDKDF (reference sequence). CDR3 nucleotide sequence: TGTGCCACCAGCAGAGATCGGCGGGGGAACACCTTC. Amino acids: CATSRDRRGNTF.

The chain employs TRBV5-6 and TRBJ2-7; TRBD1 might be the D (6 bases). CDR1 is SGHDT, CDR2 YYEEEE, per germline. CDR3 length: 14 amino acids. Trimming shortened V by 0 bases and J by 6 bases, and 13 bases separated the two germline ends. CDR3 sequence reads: CASSLVPTGAEQYF. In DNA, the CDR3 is TGTGCCAGCAGCTTGGTCCCGACAGGTGCCGAGCAGTACTTC.

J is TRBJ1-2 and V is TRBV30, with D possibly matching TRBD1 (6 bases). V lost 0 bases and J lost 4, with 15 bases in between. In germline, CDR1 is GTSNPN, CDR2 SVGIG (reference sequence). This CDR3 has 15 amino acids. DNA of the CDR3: TGTGCCTGGAGTGTTCAAGGGGGGGGAGCCTATGGCTACACCTTC. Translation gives CAWSVQGGGAYGYTF.

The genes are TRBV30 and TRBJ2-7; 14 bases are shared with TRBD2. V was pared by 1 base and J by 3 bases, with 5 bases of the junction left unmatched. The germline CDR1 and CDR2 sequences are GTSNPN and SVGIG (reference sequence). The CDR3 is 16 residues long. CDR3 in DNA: TGTGCCTGGAGTGACCGGACTAGCGGGGGGATCTACGAGCAGTACTTC. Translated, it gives CAWSDRTSGGIYEQYF.

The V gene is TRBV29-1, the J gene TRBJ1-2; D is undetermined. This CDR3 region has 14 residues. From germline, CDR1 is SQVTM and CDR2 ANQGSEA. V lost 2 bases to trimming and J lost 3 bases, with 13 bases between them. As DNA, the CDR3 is TGCAGCGTTGAACGGGGAGGACTAGACTATGGCTACACCTTC. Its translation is CSVERGGLDYGYTF. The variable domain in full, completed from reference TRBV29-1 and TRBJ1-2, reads SAVISQKPSRDICQRGTSLTIQCQVDSQVTMMFWYRQQPGQSLTLIATANQGSEATYESGFVIDKFPISRPNLTFSTLTVSNMSPEDSSIYLCSVERGGLDYGYTFGSGTRLTVV.

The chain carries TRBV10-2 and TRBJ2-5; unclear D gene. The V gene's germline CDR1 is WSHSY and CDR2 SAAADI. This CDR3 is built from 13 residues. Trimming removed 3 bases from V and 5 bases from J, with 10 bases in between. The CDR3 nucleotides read TGCGCCAGCAGTGAATCGGTTGCGGAGACCCAGTACTTC. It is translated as CASSESVAETQYF.

CDR3 coding DNA: TGTGCCAGCAGTCGGCGGACTAGCGGGATTTCAGATACGCAGTATTTT. Protein sequence: CASSRRTSGISDTQYF. The chain joins TRBV6-2 or TRBV6-3 to TRBJ2-3; 12 positions agree with TRBD2. The CDR3 contains 16 residues. The ends lost 5 bases at V and 4 bases at J; junction bases unmatched: 7. CDR1 MNHEY and CDR2 SVGEGT come from the germline V gene.

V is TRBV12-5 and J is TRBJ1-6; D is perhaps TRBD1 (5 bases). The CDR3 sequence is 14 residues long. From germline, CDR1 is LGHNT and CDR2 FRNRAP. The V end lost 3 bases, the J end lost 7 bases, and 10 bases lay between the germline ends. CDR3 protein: CASGFDSLNSPLHF. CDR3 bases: TGTGCTAGTGGTTTTGACAGTCTAAATTCACCCCTCCACTTT.

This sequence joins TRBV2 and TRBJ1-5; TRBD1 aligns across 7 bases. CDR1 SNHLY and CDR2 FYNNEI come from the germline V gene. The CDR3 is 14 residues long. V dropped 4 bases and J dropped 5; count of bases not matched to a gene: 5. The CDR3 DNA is TGTGCCAGCAGTGTCGGCAGGGGGTATCAGCCCCAGCATTTT. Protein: CASSVGRGYQPQHF.

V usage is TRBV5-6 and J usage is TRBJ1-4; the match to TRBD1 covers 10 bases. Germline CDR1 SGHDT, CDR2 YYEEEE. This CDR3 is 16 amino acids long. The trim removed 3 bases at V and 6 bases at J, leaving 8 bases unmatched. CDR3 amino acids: CASSSDRGQVDEKLFF. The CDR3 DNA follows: TGTGCCAGCAGCTCTGACAGGGGGCAAGTTGATGAAAAACTGTTTTTT. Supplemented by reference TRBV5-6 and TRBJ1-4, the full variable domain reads DAGVTQSPTHLIKTRGQQVTLRCSPKSGHDTVSWYQQALGQGPQFIFQYYEEEERQRGNFPDRFSGHQFPNYSSELNVNALLLGDSALYLCASSSDRGQVDEKLFFGSGTQLSVL.

CDR3 DNA sequence: TGTGCCAGCAGTTTATTGTTGGGCGCGACTGAAGCTTTCTTT. Translating it yields CASSLLLGATEAFF. The rearrangement joins TRBV27 to TRBJ1-1; D unclear. Per the germline V gene, CDR1 is MNHEY and CDR2 is SMNVEV (reference sequence). V shed 1 base and J shed 5 bases, with 11 bases lying between them. The CDR3 contains 14 residues.

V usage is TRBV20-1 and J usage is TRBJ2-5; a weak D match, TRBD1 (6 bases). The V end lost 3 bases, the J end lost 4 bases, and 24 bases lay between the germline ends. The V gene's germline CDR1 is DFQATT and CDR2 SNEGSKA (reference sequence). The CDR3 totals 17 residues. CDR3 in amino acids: CSASRGGAGALGETQYF. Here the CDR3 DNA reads TGCAGTGCTAGTAGGGGCGGAGCAGGGGCCCTTGGAGAGACCCAGTACTTC.

The CDR3 nucleotides are TGCGCCAGCAGCCCCCTGGACGGGACAGGCCCCTACGAGCAGTACTTC. As protein: CASSPLDGTGPYEQYF. The V gene is TRBV5-1, the J gene TRBJ2-7, with 8 positions matching TRBD1. Germline V lookup: CDR1 SGHRS, CDR2 YFSETQ. The CDR3 sequence is 16 residues long. J gave up 2 bases and V 4 bases, and 11 bases lay outside the gene matches.